Shown below are 7 T cell receptor beta chains from a single sample sequenced in a study of T-cell memory formation after mild COVID-19 (dated by TCRdb to the early 2020s). The library relied on 5' RACE. The data were produced on an Illumina NovaSeq 6000. TCRdb redid the processing of the public reads, applying fastp at Q25 and MiXCR, and retained in-frame beta chains. Rows with one shared CDR3 protein collapse into an entry with the most common genes and DNA. The table for this sample lists around 53,000 distinct CDR3 sequences; about 12% of them were counted only once. The biggest ten clones account for around 25% of the sample. Sequenced: PBMCs or a T cell subset sorted from them (not recorded which). These receptors all stem from a man aged 18 to 29 who had mild COVID-19 (a few samples of this study predate the infection). The sample titles of this study are shuffled in the database, so cell type and time point are left out; the donor was told from shared clones.

This clonotype was picked up a small number of times. V usage is TRBV20-1 and J usage is TRBJ2-2, with D uncertain. Trimming shortened V by 3 bases and J by 7 bases, and 6 bases separated the two germline ends. The length of the CDR3 is 11 residues. Germline assignment: CDR1 DFQATT and CDR2 SNEGSKA (reference sequence). CDR3 DNA sequence: TGCAGTGCTAGGCAGGACGGGGAGCTGTTTTTT. Translating gives CSARQDGELFF.

The chain joins TRBV27 to TRBJ1-6, with D hard to call. Germline V gene lookup returns CDR1 MNHEY and CDR2 SMNVEV (reference sequence). CDR3 length equals 11 residues. V was clipped by 3 bases and J by 14 bases, with 8 bases between them. The CDR3 loop reads CASSFGASLHF. The CDR3 bases are TGTGCCAGCAGTTTTGGCGCTTCCCTCCACTTT.

This clonotype was observed at least ten times. V gene TRBV5-1 combines with J gene TRBJ2-7; TRBD1 matches at 8 bases. The length of the CDR3 is 15 residues. Germline V gene data show CDR1 as SGHRS and CDR2 as YFSETQ. Unmatched junction bases numbered 6, after V lost 4 bases and J lost 0 bases. The CDR3 here is CASSRTGGSSYEQYF. CDR3 in DNA: TGCGCCAGCAGCAGAACAGGGGGGTCCTCCTACGAGCAGTACTTC.

In this sample, this clonotype turned up a few times. The rearrangement joins TRBV11-2 to TRBJ2-7; D possibly corresponds to TRBD1 (6 bases). The CDR3 is made up of 11 amino acids. V was clipped by 5 bases and J by 7 bases, with 9 bases between them. CDR1 and CDR2 (germline): SGHAT, FQNNGV. CDR3 in amino acids: CASSPGTEQYF. CDR3 in DNA: TGTGCCAGCAGCCCGGGGACAGAGCAGTACTTC. Based on the CDR3 plus reference TRBV11-2 and TRBJ2-7, the full variable domain is EAGVAQSPRYKIIEKRQSVAFWCNPISGHATLYWYQQILGQGPKLLIQFQNNGVVDDSQLPKDRFSAERLKGVDSTLKIQPAKLEDSAVYLCASSPGTEQYFGPGTRLTVT.

This clonotype was detected ten times or more. The chain carries TRBV12-3 or TRBV12-4 and TRBJ2-1; 9 nucleotides line up with TRBD1. This CDR3 comprises 16 residues. V lost 6 bases, J lost 6 bases, and 12 bases stayed unmatched. The CDR3 protein is CASSSTGGWVRNEQFF. The CDR3 DNA is TGTGCCAGCAGCTCGACAGGGGGTTGGGTACGCAATGAGCAGTTCTTC.

The V call is TRBV2, the J call TRBJ2-2, with D possibly being TRBD2 (5 bases). This CDR3 comprises 15 residues. The germline V gene has CDR1 SNHLY and CDR2 FYNNEI. Trimming stripped 2 bases from V and 0 bases from J, with 7 bases between. In nucleotides, the CDR3 is TGTGCCAGCAGTGAACCAGCGGCGAACACCGGGGAGCTGTTTTTT. Translated: CASSEPAANTGELFF.

This clonotype appeared many times. The chain is built from TRBV11-2 and TRBJ2-3; D is ambiguous. This CDR3 spans 12 amino acids. V dropped 5 bases and J dropped 5 bases, with 8 bases sitting between them. CDR1 and CDR2 (germline): SGHAT, FQNNGV. Here the CDR3 DNA reads TGTGCCAGCAGCCTCACGATAGATACGCAGTATTTT. It yields the protein CASSLTIDTQYF.